A single sample gave rise to the 29 T cell receptor beta chains below, sequenced in a study of blood T cell repertoires in COVID-19. Generated by immunoSEQ multiplex PCR, the TCRdb table keeps only in-frame clones and is missing some. The sample includes 130,000 to 150,000 clones, around 80% of them seen just once. Sample: peripheral blood. The receptor set was obtained from a human donor in a cohort sampled during active COVID-19.

In its sample, this clone was seen once. The chain uses TRBV2 and TRBJ2-1, with TRBD2 identical over 8 bases. Trimming removed 6 bases from V and 2 bases from J; junction bases left unmatched: 3. Germline values: CDR1 SNHLY, CDR2 FYNNEI. This CDR3 has 14 residues. The CDR3 DNA reads as TGTGCCAGCAGCGGGGGGGCCGCCTACAATGAGCAGTTCTTC. It is translated as CASSGGAAYNEQFF.

This sequence joins TRBV5-4 and TRBJ2-7; D might be TRBD1 (6 bases). The V end lost 1 base, the J end lost 4 bases, and 15 bases lay between the germline ends. The CDR3 has 15 amino acids. The germline V gene encodes CDR1 SGHNT and CDR2 YYREEE (reference sequence). CDR3 nucleotides: TGTGCCAGCAGCTTGAACGGACAGAGGATTTACGAGCAGTACTTC. This encodes CASSLNGQRIYEQYF.

This CDR3 reads CAWSFSGGSGYNEQFF. CDR3 nucleotides: TGTGCCTGGAGTTTCAGTGGGGGGTCCGGCTACAATGAGCAGTTCTTC. The chain employs TRBV30 and TRBJ2-1, with a weak D call TRBD2 (6 bases). Germline CDR1 is GTSNPN and CDR2 is SVGIG (reference sequence). V lost 2 bases and J lost 3, with 17 bases in between. The CDR3 has 16 residues.

In its sample, this clone was seen once. The V call is TRBV2, the J call TRBJ1-4; D might be TRBD1 (6 bases). CDR3 length: 14 amino acids. Per germline, CDR1 SNHLY and CDR2 FYNNEI. V was pared by 4 bases and J by 4 bases, with 10 bases between. The CDR3 DNA is TGTGCCAGCAGTGGGACAGTTAATAATGAAAAACTGTTTTTT. It is translated as CASSGTVNNEKLFF.

This rearrangement joins TRBV5-6 to TRBJ1-5; D not certain. Trimming left V 4 bases short and J 6 bases short, with 11 bases between. The CDR3 is 13 residues long. The V gene's germline CDR1 is SGHDT and CDR2 YYEEEE. CDR3 loop: CASSLYSGQPQHF. CDR3 in DNA: TGTGCCAGCAGCCTTTACTCGGGTCAGCCCCAGCATTTT. The full variable domain, with the rest looked up from reference TRBV5-6 and TRBJ1-5, is DAGVTQSPTHLIKTRGQQVTLRCSPKSGHDTVSWYQQALGQGPQFIFQYYEEEERQRGNFPDRFSGHQFPNYSSELNVNALLLGDSALYLCASSLYSGQPQHFGDGTRLSIL.

The V call is TRBV14, the J call TRBJ1-4; 9 bases match TRBD1. With V trimmed by 6 bases and J by 7 bases, 9 bases remained unmatched. Germline V gene data show CDR1 as SGHDN and CDR2 as FVKESK. The CDR3 is made up of 15 amino acids. CDR3 DNA: TGTGCCAGCAGGAAGGCCGGGACAGGGACTGAAAAACTGTTTTTT. Its protein is CASRKAGTGTEKLFF.

The chain couples TRBV6-6 to TRBJ1-2; D may be TRBD1 (6 bases). CDR1 is MNHNY, CDR2 SVGAGI, per germline (reference sequence). V lost 6 bases to trimming and J lost 8 bases, with 16 bases between them. CDR3 size: 13 residues. Written as DNA, the CDR3 is TGTGCCAGCAGCCACTCCGGGGGGCGAGGCTACACCTTC. Translation: CASSHSGGRGYTF.

Of note for this clone: A much larger clone lies one base from this, so it may be a read error. The J gene is TRBJ2-7, the V gene TRBV6-6; D unresolved. The CDR3 covers 12 residues. Looked up from germline, CDR1 is MNHNY and CDR2 is SVGAGI (reference sequence). V was trimmed by 6 bases and J by 0 bases, leaving 6 bases between them. The CDR3 is CASSHSSYEQYF. In DNA, the CDR3 is TGTGCCAGCAGCCATAGCTCCTACGAGCAGTACTTC.

The rearrangement joins TRBV6-5 to TRBJ1-2, with TRBD1 as a possible D gene (5 bases). V was cut by 2 bases and J by 7 bases, with 8 bases left in between. Germline V gene lookup returns CDR1 MNHEY and CDR2 SVGAGI. The length of the CDR3 is 12 residues. The CDR3 sequence: CASSYGGFGYTF. In DNA, the CDR3 is TGTGCCAGCAGTTACGGGGGGTTTGGCTACACCTTC.

CDR3 in DNA: TGTGCCAGCAGTTCCTACTGGACAGAGGGAGACACCGGGGAGCTGTTTTTT. Its translation: CASSSYWTEGDTGELFF. V usage is TRBV28 and J usage is TRBJ2-2; a weak D match, TRBD1 (6 bases). The CDR3 loop spans 17 amino acids. Trimming pared 4 bases from V and 3 bases from J, leaving 18 bases between. Germline CDR1 reads MDHEN; CDR2 reads SYDVKM.

This clone showed up just a few times. The chain joins TRBV4-3 to TRBJ2-5, with 10 bases aligning to TRBD2. The J segment lost 5 bases and the V segment lost 1 base, leaving 10 bases of the junction unmatched. Germline CDR1 reads LGHNA; CDR2 reads YSLEER. This CDR3 has 17 residues. CDR3 in amino acids: CASSQAPAGGPRETQYF. The CDR3 coding sequence is TGCGCCAGCAGCCAAGCGCCAGCGGGGGGGCCCAGGGAGACCCAGTACTTC.

The chain uses TRBV18 and TRBJ1-1, with 9 bases that match TRBD1. Germline-derived CDR1 and CDR2 are KGHSH and LQKENI. J lost 6 bases, V lost 3 bases, and 11 bases had no gene match. The CDR3 extends over 16 amino acids. The CDR3, as DNA: TGTGCCAGCTCACCCCTAATGACAGGGGGGATCGCTGAAGCTTTCTTT. Protein sequence: CASSPLMTGGIAEAFF.

In this sample, this clone turned up once. CDR3 sequence: CASSPRLNSGGVSSTDTQYF. DNA for the CDR3: TGTGCCAGCTCACCCCGACTTAATAGCGGGGGAGTATCTAGCACAGATACGCAGTATTTT. The rearrangement links TRBV18 to TRBJ2-3; 9 bases line up with TRBD2. Trimming cost V 3 bases and J 0 bases; bases outside gene matches: 16. Germline V gene data show CDR1 as KGHSH and CDR2 as LQKENI. CDR3 length: 20 residues.

The chain carries TRBV7-3 and TRBJ1-1; 9 nucleotides align to TRBD1. The V gene's germline CDR1 is SGHTA and CDR2 FQGTGA. This CDR3 has 15 residues. V was pared by 4 bases and J by 1 base, with 4 bases of the junction left unmatched. The CDR3 coding sequence is TGTGCCAGCAGCTCCACGGGACAGGGGAACACTGAAGCTTTCTTT. It is translated as CASSSTGQGNTEAFF.

The chain employs TRBV6-5 and TRBJ1-1; TRBD1 matches 7 bases. The CDR3 runs 14 residues. Germline-derived CDR1 and CDR2 are MNHEY and SVGAGI. V lost 6 bases and J lost 2; bases outside the gene matches: 6. DNA of the CDR3: TGTGCCAGCAGGATGGGACAGTCCAACACTGAAGCTTTCTTT. As protein: CASRMGQSNTEAFF.

The rearrangement uses TRBV10-3 and TRBJ1-4; D call uncertain. V was trimmed by 4 bases and J by 4 bases, leaving 13 bases between them. CDR3 size: 15 residues. Germline-derived CDR1 and CDR2 are ENHRY and SYGVKD. CDR3 DNA sequence: TGTGCCATCAGTGCGTCTGGGAGGAATAATGAAAAACTGTTTTTT. This gives the protein CAISASGRNNEKLFF.

This clone has more than one count but fewer than ten. J is TRBJ1-5 and V is TRBV6-1; D is unresolved. The CDR3 runs 14 residues. From germline, CDR1 is MNHNS and CDR2 SASEGT. V lost 3 bases, J lost 0 bases, and 6 bases lay in between. The CDR3: CASSETTSNQPQHF. CDR3 nucleotide sequence: TGTGCCAGCAGTGAGACAACTAGCAATCAGCCCCAGCATTTT.

The chain carries TRBV4-3 and TRBJ2-5; D unclear. CDR1 and CDR2 (germline): LGHNA, YSLEER. The CDR3 spans 11 residues. Trimming stripped 5 bases from V and 5 bases from J, with 6 bases between. The CDR3 loop reads CASSMRETQYF. The CDR3 bases are TGCGCCAGCAGCATGCGGGAGACCCAGTACTTC.

This clone has more than one count but fewer than ten. CDR3 region: CASSLRQGTGEQFF. The CDR3 nucleotides are TGCGCCAGCAGCCTCCGACAGGGTACGGGTGAGCAGTTCTTC. J is TRBJ2-1 and V is TRBV5-1, with 7 bases identical to TRBD1. CDR1 is SGHRS, CDR2 YFSETQ, per germline. V trimming: 4 bases; J trimming: 9 bases; junction bases outside the gene matches: 10. The CDR3 contains 14 residues. Looking up the rest from reference TRBV5-1 and TRBJ2-1 gives the full variable domain: KAGVTQTPRYLIKTRGQQVTLSCSPISGHRSVSWYQQTPGQGLQFLFEYFSETQRNKGNFPGRFSGRQFSNSRSEMNVSTLELGDSALYLCASSLRQGTGEQFFGPGTRLTVL.

The chain combines TRBV5-4 with TRBJ2-7, with no clear D. The V and J ends lost 1 base and 7 bases respectively, with 6 bases between them. This CDR3 has 11 residues. Per germline, CDR1 SGHNT and CDR2 YYREEE (reference sequence). CDR3 amino acids: CASSLTEEQYF. In DNA, the CDR3 is TGTGCCAGCAGCTTGACAGAGGAGCAGTACTTC.

This clone was found many times. The J gene is TRBJ2-7, the V gene TRBV5-1; the D gene is possibly TRBD2 (6 bases). This CDR3 comprises 13 residues. Trimming removed 4 bases at V and 0 bases at J, with 8 bases between. Germline lookup yields CDR1 SGHRS and CDR2 YFSETQ. CDR3 in DNA: TGCGCCAGCAGCGCGGGGAGCTCCTACGAGCAGTACTTC. It translates to CASSAGSSYEQYF.

This clone was counted once. The chain recombines TRBV4-2 with TRBJ2-5; TRBD2 might be the D (6 bases). Per germline, CDR1 LGHNA and CDR2 YNFKEQ. The CDR3 extends over 14 amino acids. V dropped 1 base and J dropped 3 bases, with 9 bases sitting between them. CDR3 sequence: CASSQVGGEETQYF. The CDR3 DNA sequence: TGTGCCAGCAGCCAAGTGGGGGGTGAAGAGACCCAGTACTTC.

The rearrangement uses TRBV5-1 and TRBJ1-1, with D perhaps TRBD1 (5 bases). Germline V lookup: CDR1 SGHRS, CDR2 YFSETQ. Trimming took 3 bases from V and 4 from J, leaving 19 bases between them. The length of the CDR3 is 16 residues. This chain's CDR3 is CASSSSLGPPSTEAFF. As DNA, the CDR3 is TGCGCCAGCAGCTCATCGCTGGGGCCCCCGAGCACTGAAGCTTTCTTT.

J is TRBJ2-3 and V is TRBV27; 7 nucleotides match TRBD2. With 5 bases clipped from V and 0 bases from J, the junction kept 14 bases outside the gene matches. There are 18 residues in the CDR3. The germline CDR1 and CDR2 sequences are MNHEY and SMNVEV (reference sequence). This CDR3 reads CASSKTSLLLPSTDTQYF. CDR3 coding DNA: TGTGCCAGCAGTAAGACTAGCCTACTCCTACCTAGCACAGATACGCAGTATTTT.

The rearrangement uses TRBV11-3 and TRBJ2-1; 16 bases are a match to TRBD2. The CDR3 runs 17 residues. CDR1 is SGHNT, CDR2 YENEEA, per germline. The junction had 5 bases not matched to a gene; V was cut back by 2 bases and J by 7 bases. CDR3 protein: CASSLSKGLAGGNEQFF. The CDR3 DNA reads TGTGCCAGCAGCTTATCTAAGGGACTAGCGGGGGGGAATGAGCAGTTCTTC.

This chain joins TRBV2 and TRBJ1-2; 7 bases fit TRBD1. Losses at the gene ends were 5 bases for V and 2 bases for J; bases not matched to a gene: 5. The CDR3 runs to 14 residues. From germline, CDR1 is SNHLY and CDR2 FYNNEI. The CDR3 region has the DNA TGTGCCAGCAGTCCGCGGACAGGCAACTATGGCTACACCTTC. Translation: CASSPRTGNYGYTF. The whole variable domain, filled in from reference TRBV2 and TRBJ1-2, reads EPEVTQTPSHQVTQMGQEVILRCVPISNHLYFYWYRQILGQKVEFLVSFYNNEISEKSEIFDDQFSVERPDGSNFTLKIRSTKLEDSAMYFCASSPRTGNYGYTFGSGTRLTVV.

V and J are TRBV4-1 and TRBJ1-3; D possibly corresponds to TRBD1 (6 bases). V shed 2 bases and J shed 5 bases, with 28 bases lying between them. CDR3 size: 20 residues. Per the germline V gene, CDR1 is MGHRA and CDR2 is YSYEKL. This CDR3 is CASSQSRDRLDANTRNTIYF. The CDR3 DNA reads TGCGCCAGCAGCCAATCTCGAGACAGGCTCGATGCAAATACCAGAAACACCATATATTTT.

This clone was counted between two and nine times. The V gene is TRBV6-5, the J gene TRBJ1-2; D is uncertain. The CDR3 consists of 15 residues. CDR1 MNHEY and CDR2 SVGAGI come from the germline V gene. Trimming stripped 6 bases from V and 8 bases from J, with 22 bases between. The CDR3 DNA is TGTGCCAGCAGCTTTAGCGGGAAGGGCCTTGGGGGCTACACCTTC. Protein sequence: CASSFSGKGLGGYTF.

This clone occurred a few times. The chain carries TRBV10-3 and TRBJ2-7; 7 bases match TRBD1. The germline V gene encodes CDR1 ENHRY and CDR2 SYGVKD. The CDR3 covers 15 residues. V shed 3 bases, J shed 6 bases, and the junction held 11 bases outside the gene matches. CDR3 region: CAISEGQVGAGEQYF. CDR3 nucleotides: TGTGCCATCAGTGAAGGACAGGTGGGTGCTGGCGAGCAGTACTTC.